A single sample is the source of the 27 T cell receptor beta chains below, sequenced in a study of T-cell reconstitution after alpha-beta-depleted transplantation in children. Unique molecular identifiers tagged the TCRbeta library. TCRdb called the PCR reads again in MiXCR, with one record for every CDR3 protein. The repertoire consists of about 480,000 distinct CDR3 sequences, with approximately 12% occurring once and the leading ten covering roughly 5.4%. Sample: PBMCs from the stem cell graft donor, taken from the stem cell graft. All receptors come from a human donor who donated a stem cell graft to a child with combined immunodeficiency.

The V gene is TRBV15, the J gene TRBJ1-2, with D possibly being TRBD1 (5 bases). CDR1 is LNHNV and CDR2 is YYDKDF in the germline V gene (reference sequence). The CDR3 is 16 amino acids. The V and J ends lost 0 bases and 0 bases respectively, with 11 bases between them. The CDR3 loop reads CATSRDRGIANYGYTF. The CDR3 bases are TGTGCCACCAGCAGAGATCGGGGCATAGCTAACTATGGCTACACCTTC.

This chain uses TRBV9 with TRBJ2-3, with TRBD2 matching over 8 bases. The CDR3 covers 15 residues. V dropped 1 base and J dropped 3; count of bases not matched to a gene: 4. In germline, CDR1 is SGDLS, CDR2 YYNGEE. Written as DNA, the CDR3 is TGTGCCAGCAGCGTAAGCGGGAGTCGGACAGATACGCAGTATTTT. It codes for CASSVSGSRTDTQYF.

The chain combines TRBV9 with TRBJ2-1; 12 nucleotides align to TRBD1. The CDR3 is made up of 16 amino acids. Germline CDR1 SGDLS, CDR2 YYNGEE. The ends lost 4 bases at V and 6 bases at J; junction bases unmatched: 8. For the CDR3, the DNA is TGTGCCAGCAGCCTTAGGGGACAGGGGGCGGCCAATGAGCAGTTCTTC. Protein: CASSLRGQGAANEQFF.

The CDR3 nucleotides read TGCGCCAGCAGCTTAGACGTAGGAAACACCGGGGAGCTGTTTTTT. This sequence encodes CASSLDVGNTGELFF. The chain has TRBV5-1 and TRBJ2-2; D uncertain. Per germline, CDR1 SGHRS and CDR2 YFSETQ. There are 15 residues in the CDR3. Trimming shortened V by 2 bases and J by 2 bases, and 10 bases separated the two germline ends.

This clonotype has a count of ten or more. CDR3 amino acids: CASSYSLFQQKVQETQYF. Written as DNA, the CDR3 is TGTGCCAGCAGTTACTCCTTATTTCAACAGAAGGTCCAAGAGACCCAGTACTTC. The V and J genes are TRBV6-5 and TRBJ2-5; D gene uncertain. This CDR3 has 18 amino acids. The V and J ends lost 0 bases and 1 base respectively, with 18 bases between them. CDR1 MNHEY and CDR2 SVGAGI come from the germline V gene.

This clonotype was observed a handful of times. The gene calls are TRBV4-3 and TRBJ2-1, with a possible D match to TRBD2 (6 bases). Germline CDR1 is LGHNA and CDR2 is YSLEER. The V gene lost 2 bases and the J gene lost 5 bases, with 10 bases spanning the gap. This CDR3 spans 14 amino acids. The CDR3 region is CASSQPGLNNEQFF. CDR3 DNA: TGCGCCAGCAGCCAACCCGGACTAAACAATGAGCAGTTCTTC.

Ten or more counts support this clonotype. This chain joins TRBV29-1 and TRBJ2-3; D is ambiguous. Trimming took 4 bases from V and 6 from J, leaving 20 bases between them. CDR3 length equals 15 residues. Per germline, CDR1 SQVTM and CDR2 ANQGSEA. As DNA, the CDR3 is TGCAGCGTTGTGGGGAAATCTGTGTATGAGGATACGCAGTATTTT. Protein product: CSVVGKSVYEDTQYF.

In its sample, this clonotype was seen many times. V and J are TRBV10-3 and TRBJ2-5; D remains unclear. CDR3 length equals 13 residues. Trimming left V 10 bases short and J 1 base short, with 13 bases between. The V gene's germline CDR1 is ENHRY and CDR2 SYGVKD. The CDR3 sequence is CASTRSLQETQYF. CDR3 DNA sequence: TGTGCCAGTACTCGGAGTCTCCAAGAGACCCAGTACTTC.

This clonotype appeared a few times. The chain is built from TRBV27 and TRBJ2-7; 8 bases map to TRBD1. The CDR3 is made up of 13 amino acids. The germline V gene encodes CDR1 MNHEY and CDR2 SMNVEV (reference sequence). The V gene end was trimmed by 3 bases and the J gene end by 9 bases; junction bases not matched to a gene: 7. This CDR3 is CASSFTGGVGQYF. The CDR3 DNA sequence: TGTGCCAGCAGTTTTACAGGGGGTGTCGGGCAGTACTTC.

The sample holds many counts of this clonotype. This sequence joins TRBV12-3 or TRBV12-4 and TRBJ1-5; no reliable D call. The CDR3 contains 13 residues. Trimming took 0 bases from V and 6 from J, leaving 6 bases between them. The CDR3 here is CASSLAAGQPQHF. Here the CDR3 DNA reads TGTGCCAGCAGTTTAGCAGCGGGTCAGCCCCAGCATTTT.

The table lists this clonotype with a few counts. The rearrangement joins TRBV7-9 to TRBJ2-2; 7 bases are a match to TRBD1. The germline V gene has CDR1 SEHNR and CDR2 FQNEAQ (reference sequence). The CDR3 loop spans 15 amino acids. V was clipped by 5 bases and J by 2 bases; unmatched bases: 5. The CDR3 nucleotides are TGTGCCAGCAGCCGTAGACAGGGAAACACCGGGGAGCTGTTTTTT. This codes for CASSRRQGNTGELFF.

This clonotype has just a few counts. The chain recombines TRBV15 with TRBJ1-4; TRBD1 aligns across 9 bases. Trimming removed 5 bases from V and 7 bases from J; junction bases left unmatched: 8. The germline CDR1 and CDR2 sequences are LNHNV and YYDKDF (reference sequence). The CDR3 loop spans 15 amino acids. The CDR3 spells CATSRPGTGTEKLFF. The CDR3 DNA reads TGTGCCACCAGCCGACCCGGGACAGGGACTGAAAAACTGTTTTTT.

This clonotype was counted many times. V is TRBV28 and J is TRBJ2-3; perhaps D is TRBD1 or TRBD2 (5 bases each). The CDR3 totals 15 residues. V lost 6 bases to trimming and J lost 2 bases, with 15 bases between them. CDR1 MDHEN and CDR2 SYDVKM come from the germline V gene. The CDR3 loop is CASSLGTRPTDTQYF. In nucleotides, the CDR3 is TGTGCCAGCAGCCTTGGGACGCGGCCCACAGATACGCAGTATTTT.

This clonotype was counted at least ten times. The rearrangement joins TRBV12-3 or TRBV12-4 to TRBJ2-1; TRBD2 might be the D (5 bases). CDR3 size: 18 residues. The germline V and J ends were trimmed by 1 base and 3 bases, with 19 bases remaining between them. CDR3 nucleotide sequence: TGTGCCAGCAGTTTAGGCCTCCTTTCAGAGGGTTTCTACAATGAGCAGTTCTTC. As protein: CASSLGLLSEGFYNEQFF.

The chain recombines TRBV20-1 with TRBJ1-1; 10 bases line up with TRBD1. V dropped 4 bases and J dropped 11; count of bases not matched to a gene: 19. This CDR3 spans 16 amino acids. The germline gives CDR1 DFQATT, CDR2 SNEGSKA (reference sequence). The DNA for the CDR3 is TGCAGTGCTACTAGTCCGGGACAGGGGACATCGCAGGGGGCTTTCTTT. This encodes CSATSPGQGTSQGAFF.

The table lists this clonotype with a few counts. This chain links TRBV20-1 with TRBJ1-6; TRBD1 matches at 7 bases. The germline gives CDR1 DFQATT, CDR2 SNEGSKA (reference sequence). This CDR3 has 14 amino acids. J gave up 6 bases and V 3 bases, and 5 bases lay outside the gene matches. As DNA, the CDR3 is TGCAGTGCTAGGAAGGACAGGCCTAATTCACCCCTCCACTTT. This sequence encodes CSARKDRPNSPLHF.

V and J are TRBV12-3 or TRBV12-4 and TRBJ2-3; D possibly corresponds to TRBD2 (6 bases). Trimming left V 8 bases short and J 4 bases short, with 22 bases between. The CDR3 is 16 residues long. The CDR3 DNA sequence: TGTGCCAGCGGACTAACCCCTTGGGGTAGGGCAGATACGCAGTATTTT. Encoded protein: CASGLTPWGRADTQYF.

The table lists this clonotype with a few counts. The V and J genes are TRBV28 and TRBJ1-2, with 7 bases that match TRBD1. Germline loops: CDR1 MDHEN, CDR2 SYDVKM. The V segment lost 5 bases and the J segment 5 bases; nucleotides outside the gene matches: 14. CDR3 length: 16 residues. The CDR3 bases are TGTGCCAGCAGTACCAACAGGGGTAGAGGAGGTTATGGCTACACCTTC. It yields the protein CASSTNRGRGGYGYTF.

This clonotype appeared a few times. The genes are TRBV5-1 and TRBJ2-7; TRBD1 is a possible D gene (5 bases). Germline V gene sequence: CDR1 SGHRS, CDR2 YFSETQ. Trimming removed 4 bases at V and 0 bases at J, with 11 bases between. The CDR3 is 14 residues long. This CDR3 reads CASSITGDSYEQYF. CDR3 sequence (DNA): TGCGCCAGCAGCATCACAGGCGACTCCTACGAGCAGTACTTC.

This rearrangement joins TRBV12-3 or TRBV12-4 to TRBJ2-7, with D uncertain. The CDR3 has 14 residues. V was pared by 3 bases and J by 0 bases, with 9 bases between. DNA of the CDR3: TGTGCCAGCAGTTTGATGGTTAGCTCCTACGAGCAGTACTTC. Translating it yields CASSLMVSSYEQYF.

This clonotype has a handful of counts. The rearrangement uses TRBV25-1 and TRBJ1-1, with D unclear. CDR1 and CDR2 (germline): MGHDK, SYGVNS. The CDR3 runs to 14 residues. V gave up 0 bases and J gave up 0 bases, with 5 bases separating them. The CDR3 DNA sequence: TGTGCCAGCAGTGAATATGACATGAACACTGAAGCTTTCTTT. As protein: CASSEYDMNTEAFF.

Ten or more counts support this clonotype. J is TRBJ2-1 and V is TRBV29-1, with D possibly being TRBD1 (6 bases). CDR1 SQVTM and CDR2 ANQGSEA come from the germline V gene. The ends were cut back, 0 bases at V and 0 bases at J, with 30 bases in the middle. CDR3 length: 22 amino acids. CDR3 region: CSVEDPRWVNRASLSSYNEQFF. CDR3 in DNA: TGCAGCGTTGAAGATCCGCGTTGGGTCAACAGGGCATCCCTAAGCTCCTACAATGAGCAGTTCTTC.

The sample holds a few counts of this clonotype. The chain is built from TRBV7-6 and TRBJ1-3, with TRBD1 identical over 7 bases. The CDR3 runs 14 residues. Germline V gives CDR1 SGHVS, CDR2 FNYEAQ. After removal of 4 bases from V and 0 bases from J, the junction contained 0 bases not matched to a gene. The CDR3 DNA reads TGTGCCAGCAGCTACAGGGGCTCTGGAAACACCATATATTTT. Translated, it gives CASSYRGSGNTIYF.

This clonotype was seen a handful of times. The chain recombines TRBV29-1 with TRBJ2-1; perhaps TRBD1 as D (6 bases). Germline lookup yields CDR1 SQVTM and CDR2 ANQGSEA. V was shortened by 7 bases and J by 9 bases, with 16 bases between the two germline ends. The CDR3 length is 12 residues. The CDR3 sequence is CSGGPVTGEQFF. The CDR3 coding sequence is TGCAGCGGGGGGCCGGTAACTGGTGAGCAGTTCTTC.

This clonotype was counted only a few times. The CDR3 coding sequence is TGTGCCAGCAGTTTAAGCGGACAGCCAACTGAAGCTTTCTTT. Protein: CASSLSGQPTEAFF. The genes are TRBV12-3 or TRBV12-4 and TRBJ1-1; weak D call: TRBD1 (6 bases). The V end was cut by 2 bases, the J end by 5 bases, with 12 bases between. This CDR3 is 14 amino acids long.

The chain is built from TRBV28 and TRBJ2-1; D is unresolved. V was trimmed by 4 bases and J by 4 bases, leaving 11 bases between them. This CDR3 is built from 14 residues. The germline CDR1 and CDR2 sequences are MDHEN and SYDVKM. This CDR3 is CASSYLFNYNEQFF. The CDR3 nucleotides read TGTGCCAGCAGTTACTTATTTAATTACAATGAGCAGTTCTTC.

V gene TRBV7-9 combines with J gene TRBJ1-5; perhaps TRBD1 as D (5 bases). Looked up from germline, CDR1 is SEHNR and CDR2 is FQNEAQ (reference sequence). Trimming shortened V by 5 bases and J by 6 bases, and 29 bases separated the two germline ends. This CDR3 has 19 residues. This chain's CDR3 is CASSLINLGPRKRGQPQHF. The CDR3 region has the DNA TGTGCCAGCAGCCTAATTAACTTGGGACCGAGAAAAAGGGGTCAGCCCCAGCATTTT.